One and the same sample provided the 7 T cell receptor beta chains below, sequenced in a study of a mutant IDH1 vaccine in newly diagnosed glioma (dated by TCRdb to the early 2020s). No antigen has been identified for these receptors. Library prep was done by the immunoSEQ multiplex PCR assay. Here the immuneACCESS table is served through TCRdb, limited to in-frame sequences with V and J called. Missing clones are a known gap in these copies; in checked studies unresolved V genes cover under half, and the rest lacks a known reason. The sample table shows around 60,000 clones, and 80% to 90% are seen once. The top ten constitute about 4.1% of the sample. Per the publication, the time point label means: week 23, last vaccination. Each vaccine dose, consisting of 300 ug of a 20-mer mutant IDH1 peptide in Montanide, was administered subcutaneously with topical imiquimod. The sample consisted of PBMCs, taken from a glioma patient whose treatment included an IDH1 peptide vaccine. Receptors originate from a man aged 30 to 39 with glioma.

The genes are TRBV4-1 and TRBJ2-1; D ambiguous. Germline CDR1 is MGHRA and CDR2 is YSYEKL. The ends were cut back, 0 bases at V and 2 bases at J, with 8 bases in the middle. CDR3 length: 15 residues. The CDR3 region is CASSQDLGPYNEQFF. The CDR3 nucleotides read TGCGCCAGCAGCCAAGATCTCGGGCCCTACAATGAGCAGTTCTTC.

This chain connects TRBV2 to TRBJ1-3; D gene unclear. Looked up from germline, CDR1 is SNHLY and CDR2 is FYNNEI. V was trimmed by 2 bases and J by 2 bases, leaving 10 bases between them. The CDR3 has 15 amino acids. CDR3 residues: CASSEYPGPGNTIYF. CDR3 coding DNA: TGTGCCAGCAGTGAATATCCGGGTCCTGGAAACACCATATATTTT.

This rearrangement joins TRBV6-6 to TRBJ2-3; possibly TRBD1 for D (6 bases). This CDR3 has 14 amino acids. Trimming removed 1 base at V and 2 bases at J, with 7 bases between. CDR1 and CDR2 from the germline V gene are MNHNY and SVGAGI (reference sequence). The DNA for the CDR3 is TGTGCCAGCAGTTACTGGGACACCACAGATACGCAGTATTTT. As protein: CASSYWDTTDTQYF.

The chain is built from TRBV5-1 and TRBJ2-3; unclear D gene. V lost 2 bases, J lost 3 bases, and 4 bases lay in between. The CDR3 is 12 amino acids. Germline V gene sequence: CDR1 SGHRS, CDR2 YFSETQ. For the CDR3, the DNA is TGCGCCAGCAGCTTAACGACAGATACGCAGTATTTT. Translating it yields CASSLTTDTQYF.

The chain links TRBV19 to TRBJ2-7; 8 nucleotides line up with TRBD1. Germline lookup yields CDR1 LNHDA and CDR2 SQIVND (reference sequence). V gave up 6 bases and J gave up 4 bases; unmatched junction bases: 8. This CDR3 comprises 14 residues. In nucleotides, the CDR3 is TGTGCCAGTAGCCCAGGACAGGGTTTTTACGAGCAGTACTTC. Protein: CASSPGQGFYEQYF.

CDR3 loop: CASSLFGAGNNRNTEAFF. The CDR3 DNA follows: TGTGCCAGCAGCTTGTTTGGGGCAGGGAACAACCGGAACACTGAAGCTTTCTTT. The chain has TRBV5-5 and TRBJ1-1, with TRBD1 as a possible D gene (5 bases). The CDR3 runs to 18 residues. Looked up from germline, CDR1 is SGHKS and CDR2 is YYEKEE (reference sequence). Trimming left V 1 base short and J 1 base short, with 20 bases between.

The chain is built from TRBV28 and TRBJ2-7; D is ambiguous. V lost 6 bases and J 3 bases, leaving 9 bases between the germline ends. CDR3 length: 12 amino acids. The germline gives CDR1 MDHEN, CDR2 SYDVKM. The CDR3, as DNA: TGTGCCAGCAGCCCTGGGGACTACGAGCAGTACTTC. It is translated as CASSPGDYEQYF.